This T cell receptor beta chain was retrieved from a study of T cells in Graves' hyperthyroidism and ophthalmopathy. About the research overall: Upon initial diagnosis and before any treatment, peripheral blood was collected.

The CDR3 is made up of 14 amino acids. The V gene lost 6 bases and the J gene lost 2 bases, with 12 bases spanning the gap. Amplified TCR beta CDR3 regions came from RNA transcripts. HTBI primers were employed in a first-round RT-PCR of the TCR CDR3. TCRdb used MiXCR to reprocess the multiplex PCR reads, holding one entry per CDR3 protein. The repertoire holds some 400,000 distinct CDR3 sequences, with approximately 15% as singletons. This clonotype was observed a few times. Sequencing was done on a sample of blood. This chain connects TRBV12-3 or TRBV12-4 to TRBJ2-3; TRBD1 might be the D (6 bases). This TCR came from a woman in her sixties with Graves' hyperthyroidism. The CDR3 DNA is TGTGCCAGCAGCCTCCAGGGACACACAGATACGCAGTATTTT. Encoded protein: CASSLQGHTDTQYF.